The clone carrying this T cell receptor beta chain appeared a few times. All donors came from Russia, were Caucasian and healthy, and spanned ages roughly 6 to 95. Isolated per sample were at least 7 million PBMCs. Alongside a J-beta primer mix, a sample-barcoded 5' primer served in a second PCR lasting 7 to 11 cycles. Each cDNA molecule was tagged by a template-switch adaptor that had 12 random nucleotides. Each sample provided no less than 2.5 million CDR3-containing paired-end reads. One entry per CDR3 protein, called by TCRdb with MiXCR from the 5' RACE reads. This table holds 850,000 to 1,000,000 distinct CDR3 sequences, around 54% found once. This CDR3 comprises 12 residues. V dropped 3 bases and J dropped 6 bases, with 6 bases sitting between them. Germline-derived CDR1 and CDR2 are MGHRA and YSYEKL. This sample is drawn from a study of blood T cells in healthy people across ages.

This rearrangement joins TRBV4-1 to TRBJ2-1; no firm D call. This TCR was sampled from a woman in her sixties or seventies in good health. Material: blood. The CDR3 coding sequence is TGCGCCAGCAGCCAGATGATCAATGAGCAGTTCTTC. Translated, it gives CASSQMINEQFF.